This T cell receptor (beta chain) emerged from a study of blood T cell repertoires in COVID-19. Study at large: Samples representing acute and convalescent COVID-19 were sourced from the United States, Italy and Spain.

The CDR3 covers 15 residues. Trimming left V 7 bases short and J 4 bases short, with 17 bases between. Germline V gene data show CDR1 as MDHEN and CDR2 as SYDVKM. Source study methods: Reference gene primer amplification in the assay estimated nucleated cell counts. The table came from immunoSEQ multiplex PCR; TCRdb's copy has only in-frame clones and leaves some out. That table furnishes V, J and clone size, whereas the DNA furnished D and trimming. This table has roughly 250,000 clones, 83% appearing once. Sequences were obtained from PBMCs or T cells enriched from blood (not recorded which). The V and J genes are TRBV28 and TRBJ1-5; possible D gene TRBD1, 6 bases. The TCR comes from a woman in her thirties or forties who had been exposed to COVID-19. Here the CDR3 reads CASTKVSQGNQPQHF. In nucleotides, the CDR3 is TGTGCCAGCACGAAAGTTTCCCAGGGGAATCAGCCCCAGCATTTT.